What follows are 5 T cell receptor beta chains derived from one specimen sequenced in a study of graft-versus-host responses after intestinal transplantation. Some clones are missing from TCRdb's copy, which holds only in-frame ones; the method was immunoSEQ multiplex PCR. Of approximately 77,000 clones in the sample, 85% to 90% were seen once. Antigen specificity for these receptors is unknown. The sequencing here drew on unstimulated CD4+ T cells sorted from spleen or lymph node cells, taken before intestinal transplant. These receptor sequences come from a human donor who received an intestinal transplant.

V gene TRBV28 combines with J gene TRBJ2-1, with 7 positions matching TRBD2. The CDR3 runs to 16 residues. V lost 2 bases and J lost 6; bases outside the gene matches: 10. Germline V gives CDR1 MDHEN, CDR2 SYDVKM. The CDR3 loop is CASSLAAASGSNEQFF. The CDR3 region has the DNA TGTGCCAGCAGTTTAGCGGCGGCTAGCGGATCCAATGAGCAGTTCTTC.

Worth noting for this clone: Other DNA sequences in this specimen translate into the identical CDR3. The rearrangement links TRBV6-1 to TRBJ1-3, with 7 bases identical to TRBD1. Germline CDR1 MNHNS, CDR2 SASEGT. V was pared by 3 bases and J by 2 bases, with 1 base of the junction left unmatched. CDR3 length: 14 residues. The CDR3 DNA sequence: TGTGCCAGCAGTGACAGGGGGACTGGAAACACCATATATTTT. It translates to CASSDRGTGNTIYF.

V usage is TRBV6-1 and J usage is TRBJ2-2, with 7 bases fitting TRBD1. V lost 1 base and J lost 5; bases outside the gene matches: 13. The V gene's germline CDR1 is MNHNS and CDR2 SASEGT. The length of the CDR3 is 18 residues. CDR3 sequence (DNA): TGTGCCAGCAGTGAAGTATCAAGAGGGGGCGTGAGTACCGGGGAGCTGTTTTTT. Encoded protein: CASSEVSRGGVSTGELFF.

The CDR3 coding sequence is TGTGCCAGCAGGGTGGACAGGTGGCTGTACGAGCAGTACTTC. As protein: CASRVDRWLYEQYF. This rearrangement joins TRBV6-6 to TRBJ2-7; 7 bases line up with TRBD1. Germline V gene sequence: CDR1 MNHNY, CDR2 SVGAGI (reference sequence). There are 14 residues in the CDR3. V lost 6 bases and J lost 4; bases outside the gene matches: 9.

The chain couples TRBV7-2 to TRBJ2-2; D is perhaps TRBD1 (6 bases). Germline CDR1 SGHTA, CDR2 FQGNSA. The V end was cut by 5 bases, the J end by 4 bases, with 14 bases between. This CDR3 is 15 amino acids long. CDR3 residues: CASSHKTGSTGELFF. CDR3 sequence (DNA): TGTGCCAGCAGCCACAAGACAGGAAGCACCGGGGAGCTGTTTTTT.